This T cell receptor (beta chain) was found in a study of quantifying T cell responses using KT2 cells. Study as a whole: cDNA was made from DNase-treated RNA using alpha and beta constant primers. Overall study findings and caveats: Detection of KT2 sequences held at the lowest tested level, about one cell per 100,000 PBMC.

Only a few counts were recorded for this clonotype. Antigen specificity is unknown. CDR1 and CDR2 (germline): SGHKS, YYEKEE (reference sequence). The CDR3 runs to 14 residues. V was clipped by 0 bases and J by 6 bases; unmatched bases: 5. A single-stranded UMI oligo with SP2 sequence was ligated to cDNA 3' ends. The first PCR ran 4 to 5 cycles with an equimolar RC1.1 and RC1.2 beta primer mix. Using its own MiXCR run on the UMI-ligation and nested PCR reads, TCRdb lists one record per CDR3 protein. Of fewer than 50,000 distinct CDR3 sequences in the sample, approximately 10% were seen once. Fixed numbers of PBMC received varying amounts of KT2 cells.

The receptor was isolated from a human donor. The chain carries TRBV5-5 and TRBJ2-5; 7 nucleotides agree with TRBD2. Sequencing was performed on PBMCs spiked with cells of the T cell clone KT2. The CDR3 protein is CASSLESSGKTQYF. CDR3 sequence (DNA): TGTGCCAGCAGCTTGGAGTCTAGCGGAAAGACCCAGTACTTC.